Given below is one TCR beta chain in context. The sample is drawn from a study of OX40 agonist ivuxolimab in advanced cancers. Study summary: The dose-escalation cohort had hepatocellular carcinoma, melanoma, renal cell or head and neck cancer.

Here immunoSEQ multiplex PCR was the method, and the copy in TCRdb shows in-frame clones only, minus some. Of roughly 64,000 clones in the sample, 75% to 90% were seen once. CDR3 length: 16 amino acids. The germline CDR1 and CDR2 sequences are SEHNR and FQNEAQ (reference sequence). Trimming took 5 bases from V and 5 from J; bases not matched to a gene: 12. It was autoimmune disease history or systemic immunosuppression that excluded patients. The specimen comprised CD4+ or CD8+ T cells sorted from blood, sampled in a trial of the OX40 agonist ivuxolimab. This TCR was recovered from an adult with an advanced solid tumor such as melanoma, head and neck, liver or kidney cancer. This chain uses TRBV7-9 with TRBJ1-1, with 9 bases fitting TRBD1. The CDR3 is CASSPLTGGYRTEAFF. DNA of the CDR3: TGTGCCAGCAGCCCCCTGACAGGGGGGTATAGGACTGAAGCTTTCTTT.